This record covers a single T cell receptor (beta chain). Its antigen is not known. The junction had 1 base not matched to a gene; V was cut back by 3 bases and J by 6 bases. Looked up from germline, CDR1 is SEHNR and CDR2 is FQNEAQ (reference sequence). The CDR3 length is 13 residues. This sample is drawn from a study of T cell responses to AZD1222 COVID-19 vaccine. General study results and limits: Repertoires in all cases were sampled only once the peak T cell response had passed.

Repertoires were generated with immunoSEQ multiplex PCR, while TCRdb's copy carries only in-frame clones and drops some. The sample has over 100,000 clones, 90% seen once. The specimen was peripheral blood, collected on day 0 of AZD1222 vaccination. The J gene is TRBJ2-7, the V gene TRBV7-9; 11 bases fit TRBD1. The TCR sequence derives from an adult in good health. CDR3 amino acids: CASSLGQGGEQYF. The DNA of the CDR3 is TGTGCCAGCAGCTTGGGACAGGGGGGCGAGCAGTACTTC.